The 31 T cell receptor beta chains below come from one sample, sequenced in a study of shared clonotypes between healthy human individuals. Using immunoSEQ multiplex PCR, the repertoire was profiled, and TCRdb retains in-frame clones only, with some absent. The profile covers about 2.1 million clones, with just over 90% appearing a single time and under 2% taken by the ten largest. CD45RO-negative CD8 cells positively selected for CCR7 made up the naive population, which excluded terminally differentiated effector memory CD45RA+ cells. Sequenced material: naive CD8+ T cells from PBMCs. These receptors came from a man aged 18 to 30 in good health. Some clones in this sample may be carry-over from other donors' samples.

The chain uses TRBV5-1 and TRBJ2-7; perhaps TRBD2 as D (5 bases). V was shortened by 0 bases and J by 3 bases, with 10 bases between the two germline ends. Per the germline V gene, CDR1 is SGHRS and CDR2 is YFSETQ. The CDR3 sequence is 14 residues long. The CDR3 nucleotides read TGCGCCAGCAGCTTGGGGCGGGCAAGCTACGAGCAGTACTTC. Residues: CASSLGRASYEQYF.

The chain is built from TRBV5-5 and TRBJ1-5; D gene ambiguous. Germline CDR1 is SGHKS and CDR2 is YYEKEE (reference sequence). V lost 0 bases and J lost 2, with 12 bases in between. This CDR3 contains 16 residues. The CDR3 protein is CASSLGLLAGNQPQHF. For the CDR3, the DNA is TGTGCCAGCAGCTTGGGACTCTTAGCGGGCAATCAGCCCCAGCATTTT.

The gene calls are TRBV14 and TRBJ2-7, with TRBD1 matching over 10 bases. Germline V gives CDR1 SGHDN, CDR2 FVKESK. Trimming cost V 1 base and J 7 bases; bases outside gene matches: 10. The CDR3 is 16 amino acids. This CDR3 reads CASSQGNRDRGPEQYF. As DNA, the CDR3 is TGTGCCAGCAGCCAAGGAAACCGGGACAGGGGTCCGGAGCAGTACTTC.

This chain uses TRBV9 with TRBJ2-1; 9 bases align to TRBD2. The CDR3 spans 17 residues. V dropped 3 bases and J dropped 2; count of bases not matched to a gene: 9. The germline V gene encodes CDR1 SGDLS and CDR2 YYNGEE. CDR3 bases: TGTGCCAGCAGCGGAAGAGTAGCGGGAGATACCTACAATGAGCAGTTCTTC. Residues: CASSGRVAGDTYNEQFF.

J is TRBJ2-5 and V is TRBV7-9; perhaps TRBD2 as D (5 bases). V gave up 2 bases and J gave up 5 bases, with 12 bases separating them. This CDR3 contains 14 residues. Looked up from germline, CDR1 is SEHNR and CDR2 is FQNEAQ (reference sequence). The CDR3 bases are TGTGCCAGCAGCTTACGCTTAGGCGGGGAGACCCAGTACTTC. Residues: CASSLRLGGETQYF.

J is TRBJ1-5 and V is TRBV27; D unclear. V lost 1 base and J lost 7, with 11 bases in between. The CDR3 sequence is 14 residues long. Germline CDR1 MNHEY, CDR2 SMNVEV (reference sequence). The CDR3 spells CASSLFARSQPQHF. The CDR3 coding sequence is TGTGCCAGCAGTTTATTTGCCCGAAGCCAGCCCCAGCATTTT.

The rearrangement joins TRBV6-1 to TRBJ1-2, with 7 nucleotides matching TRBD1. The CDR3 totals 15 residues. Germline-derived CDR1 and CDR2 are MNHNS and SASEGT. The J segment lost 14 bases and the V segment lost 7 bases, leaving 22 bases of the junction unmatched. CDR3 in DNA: TGTGCCAGCACTTTGGAACCGGGACAGCCCCGAGGGTGGACCTTC. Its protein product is CASTLEPGQPRGWTF.

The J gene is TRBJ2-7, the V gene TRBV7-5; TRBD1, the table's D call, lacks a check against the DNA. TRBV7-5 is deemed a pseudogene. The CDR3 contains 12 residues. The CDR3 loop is CARSAQLYEQYF. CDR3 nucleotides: TGTGCCAGAAGTGCCCAGTTATACGAGCAGTACTTC.

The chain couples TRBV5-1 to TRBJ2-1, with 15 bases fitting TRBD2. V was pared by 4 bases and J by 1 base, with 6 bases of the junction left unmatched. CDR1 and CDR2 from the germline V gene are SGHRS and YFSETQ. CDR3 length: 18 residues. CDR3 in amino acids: CASSPGLAGGQSYNEQFF. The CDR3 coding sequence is TGCGCCAGCAGCCCAGGACTAGCGGGAGGGCAGTCCTACAATGAGCAGTTCTTC. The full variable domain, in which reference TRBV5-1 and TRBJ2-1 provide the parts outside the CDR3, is KAGVTQTPRYLIKTRGQQVTLSCSPISGHRSVSWYQQTPGQGLQFLFEYFSETQRNKGNFPGRFSGRQFSNSRSEMNVSTLELGDSALYLCASSPGLAGGQSYNEQFFGPGTRLTVL.

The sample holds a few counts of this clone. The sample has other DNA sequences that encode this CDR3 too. The CDR3 DNA sequence: TGTGCCAGCAGCTTAGCAGGGAGGAACACTGAAGCTTTCTTT. It specifies CASSLAGRNTEAFF. The chain carries TRBV7-2 and TRBJ1-1; D is ambiguous. The CDR3 loop spans 14 amino acids. V was clipped by 0 bases and J by 1 base, with 6 bases between them. CDR1 and CDR2 from the germline V gene are SGHTA and FQGNSA.

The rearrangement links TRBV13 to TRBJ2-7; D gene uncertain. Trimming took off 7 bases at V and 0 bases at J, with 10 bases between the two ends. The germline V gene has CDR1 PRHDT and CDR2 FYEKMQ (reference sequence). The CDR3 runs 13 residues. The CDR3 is CASKNGSSYEQYF. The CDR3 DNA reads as TGTGCCAGCAAGAACGGCAGCTCCTACGAGCAGTACTTC.

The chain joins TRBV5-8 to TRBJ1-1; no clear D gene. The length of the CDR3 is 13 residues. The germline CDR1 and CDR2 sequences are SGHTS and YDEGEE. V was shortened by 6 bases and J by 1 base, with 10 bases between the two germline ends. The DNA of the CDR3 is TGTGCCAGCACCTTTGACGGGAACACTGAAGCTTTCTTT. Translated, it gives CASTFDGNTEAFF.

The CDR3, as DNA: TGCAGCGGACAGGGGGCTAACGAGCAGTACTTC. It is translated as CSGQGANEQYF. The rearrangement links TRBV29-1 to TRBJ2-7, with TRBD1 identical over 10 bases. Germline CDR1 reads SQVTM; CDR2 reads ANQGSEA. The CDR3 sequence is 11 residues long. Trimming removed 7 bases from V and 5 bases from J; junction bases left unmatched: 2.

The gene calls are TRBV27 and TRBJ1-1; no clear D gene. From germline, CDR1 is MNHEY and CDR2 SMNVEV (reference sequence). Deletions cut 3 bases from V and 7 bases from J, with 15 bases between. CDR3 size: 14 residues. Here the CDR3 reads CASSFFGVVSEAFF. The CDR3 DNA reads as TGTGCCAGCAGTTTTTTCGGGGTAGTCAGTGAAGCTTTCTTT.

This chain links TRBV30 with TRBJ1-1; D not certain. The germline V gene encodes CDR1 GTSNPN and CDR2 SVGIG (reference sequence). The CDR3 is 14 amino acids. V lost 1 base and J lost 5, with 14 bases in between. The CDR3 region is CAWSAMNGQTEAFF. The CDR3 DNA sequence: TGTGCCTGGAGTGCAATGAACGGGCAGACTGAAGCTTTCTTT.

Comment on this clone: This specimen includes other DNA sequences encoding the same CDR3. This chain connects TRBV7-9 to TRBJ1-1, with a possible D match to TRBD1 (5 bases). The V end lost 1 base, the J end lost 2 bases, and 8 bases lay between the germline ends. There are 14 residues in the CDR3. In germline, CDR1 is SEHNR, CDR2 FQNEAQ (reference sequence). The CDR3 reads CASSLGGPNTEAFF. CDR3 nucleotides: TGTGCCAGCAGCTTAGGGGGCCCTAACACTGAAGCTTTCTTT.

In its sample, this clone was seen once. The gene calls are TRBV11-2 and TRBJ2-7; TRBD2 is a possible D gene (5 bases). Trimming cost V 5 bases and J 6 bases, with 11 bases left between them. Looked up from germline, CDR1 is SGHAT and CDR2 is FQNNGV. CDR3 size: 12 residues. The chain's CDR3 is CASSPRGTEQYF. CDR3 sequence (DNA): TGTGCCAGCAGCCCACGGGGTACCGAGCAGTACTTC.

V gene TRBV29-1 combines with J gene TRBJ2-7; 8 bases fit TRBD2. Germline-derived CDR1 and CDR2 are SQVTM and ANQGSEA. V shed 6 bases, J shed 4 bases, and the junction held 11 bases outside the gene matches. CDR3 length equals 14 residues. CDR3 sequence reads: CSVLDPGLVYEQYF. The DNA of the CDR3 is TGCAGCGTCCTAGACCCGGGACTAGTTTACGAGCAGTACTTC.

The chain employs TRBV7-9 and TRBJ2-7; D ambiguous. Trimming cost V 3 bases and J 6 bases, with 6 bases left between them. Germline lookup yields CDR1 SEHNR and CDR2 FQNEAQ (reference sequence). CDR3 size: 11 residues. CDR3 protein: CASSFSGEQYF. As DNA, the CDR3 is TGTGCCAGCAGCTTTAGTGGCGAGCAGTACTTC.

CDR3 sequence (DNA): TGCGCCAGCAATCCGGGACTAGCGGTTTACGAGCAGTACTTC. It translates to CASNPGLAVYEQYF. This chain uses TRBV5-1 with TRBJ2-7; TRBD2 aligns across 11 bases. CDR1 is SGHRS, CDR2 YFSETQ, per germline. This CDR3 has 14 amino acids. V trimming: 6 bases; J trimming: 4 bases; junction bases outside the gene matches: 6.

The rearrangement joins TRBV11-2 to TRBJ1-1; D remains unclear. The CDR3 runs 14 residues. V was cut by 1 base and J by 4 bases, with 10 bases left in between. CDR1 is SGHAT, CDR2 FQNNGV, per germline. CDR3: CASSLGGPSTEAFF. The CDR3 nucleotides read TGTGCCAGCAGCTTAGGAGGCCCTAGCACTGAAGCTTTCTTT.

CDR3 sequence (DNA): TGTGCCAGTAGGGCCGGGCCGTACTCTGGAAACACCATATATTTT. It codes for CASRAGPYSGNTIYF. The rearrangement joins TRBV19 to TRBJ1-3; D is unresolved. The CDR3 is 15 residues long. The germline V gene has CDR1 LNHDA and CDR2 SQIVND (reference sequence). Between the trimmed V and J ends, which lost 6 bases and 0 bases, there was a span of 12 bases. Full variable domain (outside the CDR3, taken from reference TRBV19 and TRBJ1-3): DGGITQSPKYLFRKEGQNVTLSCEQNLNHDAMYWYRQDPGQGLRLIYYSQIVNDFQKGDIAEGYSVSREKKESFPLTVTSAQKNPTAFYLCASRAGPYSGNTIYFGEGSWLTVV.

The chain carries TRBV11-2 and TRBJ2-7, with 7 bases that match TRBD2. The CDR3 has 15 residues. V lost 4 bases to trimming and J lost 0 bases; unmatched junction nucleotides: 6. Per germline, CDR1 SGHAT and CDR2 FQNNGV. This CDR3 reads CASSSLAGLSYEQYF. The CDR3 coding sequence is TGTGCCAGCAGCTCATTAGCGGGCCTCTCCTACGAGCAGTACTTC.

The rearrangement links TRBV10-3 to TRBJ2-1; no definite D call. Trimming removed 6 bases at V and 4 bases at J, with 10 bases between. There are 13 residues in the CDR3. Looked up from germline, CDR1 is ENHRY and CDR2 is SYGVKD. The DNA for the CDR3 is TGTGCCATCAGCAGCCCGCTTTACAATGAGCAGTTCTTC. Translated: CAISSPLYNEQFF.

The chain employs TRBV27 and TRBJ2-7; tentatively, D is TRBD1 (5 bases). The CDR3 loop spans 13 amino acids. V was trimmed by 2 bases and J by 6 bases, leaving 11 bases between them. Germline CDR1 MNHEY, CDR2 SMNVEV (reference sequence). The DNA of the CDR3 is TGTGCCAGCAGTTTAGACAGATTAGGCGAGCAGTACTTC. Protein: CASSLDRLGEQYF.

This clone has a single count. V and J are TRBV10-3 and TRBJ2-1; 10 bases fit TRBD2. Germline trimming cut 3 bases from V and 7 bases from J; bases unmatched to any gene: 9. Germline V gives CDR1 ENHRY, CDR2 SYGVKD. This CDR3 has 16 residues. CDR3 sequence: CAISDALAGVDNEQFF. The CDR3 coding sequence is TGTGCCATCAGTGATGCGCTAGCGGGAGTGGATAATGAGCAGTTCTTC.

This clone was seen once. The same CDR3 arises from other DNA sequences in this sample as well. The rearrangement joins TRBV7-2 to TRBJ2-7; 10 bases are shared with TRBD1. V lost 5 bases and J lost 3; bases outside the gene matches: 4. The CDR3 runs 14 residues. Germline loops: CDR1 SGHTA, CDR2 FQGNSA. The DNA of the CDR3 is TGTGCCAGCAGCCACCGGGACAGGGGCTACGAGCAGTACTTC. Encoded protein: CASSHRDRGYEQYF.

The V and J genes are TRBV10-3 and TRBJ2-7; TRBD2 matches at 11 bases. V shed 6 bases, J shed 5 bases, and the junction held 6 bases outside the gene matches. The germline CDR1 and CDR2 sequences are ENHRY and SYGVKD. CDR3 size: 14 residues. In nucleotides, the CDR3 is TGTGCCATCAGGGTAGCGGGAGGGTCCGACGAGCAGTACTTC. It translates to CAIRVAGGSDEQYF.

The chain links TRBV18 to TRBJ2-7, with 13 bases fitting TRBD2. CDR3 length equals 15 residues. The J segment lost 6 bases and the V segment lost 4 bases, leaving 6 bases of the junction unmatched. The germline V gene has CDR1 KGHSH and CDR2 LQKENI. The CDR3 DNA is TGTGCCAGCTCACGAACTAGCGGGAGGGCCCCCGAGCAGTACTTC. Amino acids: CASSRTSGRAPEQYF.

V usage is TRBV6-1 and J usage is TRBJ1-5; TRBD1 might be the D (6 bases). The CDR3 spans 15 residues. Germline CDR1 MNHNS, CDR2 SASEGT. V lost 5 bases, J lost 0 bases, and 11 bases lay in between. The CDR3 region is CASSHRADSNQPQHF. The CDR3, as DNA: TGTGCCAGCAGTCACAGGGCAGATAGCAATCAGCCCCAGCATTTT.

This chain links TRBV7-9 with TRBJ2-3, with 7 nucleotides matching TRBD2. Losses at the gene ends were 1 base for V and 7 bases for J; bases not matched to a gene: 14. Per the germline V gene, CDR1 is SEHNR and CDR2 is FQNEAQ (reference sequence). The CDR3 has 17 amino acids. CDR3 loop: CASSLDASGVGPNTQYF. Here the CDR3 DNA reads TGTGCCAGCAGCTTAGATGCTAGCGGCGTCGGTCCTAATACGCAGTATTTT. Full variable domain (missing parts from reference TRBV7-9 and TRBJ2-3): DTGVSQNPRHKITKRGQNVTFRCDPISEHNRLYWYRQTLGQGPEFLTYFQNEAQLEKSRLLSDRFSAERPKGSFSTLEIQRTEQGDSAMYLCASSLDASGVGPNTQYFGPGTRLTVL.